These T cell receptor beta chains were read from a single sample in a study of cytomegalovirus exposure and HLA in healthy donors. Sequencing used immunoSEQ multiplex PCR; TCRdb keeps in-frame clones, though not all of them. Altogether roughly 200,000 clones are present, 80% to 85% being singletons, with the ten largest covering 2.5% to 3%. Specimen: PBMCs. The receptors here all came from a woman aged 18-30 years in good health and CMV-seropositive. Both conserved end residues are part of each CDR3. The D gene is left open where the match is weak. Part of the rows lack a size; the others show once, few, many or a class for expanded clones.

TRBJ2-5,TRBV7-8,.,TRBD2,CASERGGTAALETQYF,TGTGCCAGCGAGCGGGGGGGGACAGCTGCTTTGGAGACCCAGTACTTC
TRBJ2-7,TRBV9,few,.,CASSPSGFSYEQYF,TGTGCCAGCTCCCCATCGGGTTTCTCCTACGAGCAGTACTTC
TRBJ2-1,TRBV2,.,.,CASTLTGNLEQFF,TGTGCCAGCACTCTAACGGGGAATCTTGAGCAGTTCTTC
TRBJ2-3,TRBV19,once,TRBD2,CASRTSGGTDTQYF,TGTGCCAGTAGGACTAGCGGGGGCACAGATACGCAGTATTTT
TRBJ2-1,TRBV7-7,.,.,CASSLELQANEQFF,TGTGCCAGCAGCTTGGAACTACAGGCAAATGAGCAGTTCTTC
TRBJ2-7,TRBV5-1,few,TRBD2,CASSGGSSYEQYF,TGCGCCAGCAGCGGCGGGAGCTCCTACGAGCAGTACTTC
TRBJ1-6,TRBV5-4,.,.,CASSLERQRNSPLHF,TGTGCCAGCAGCTTGGAGCGACAGAGAAATTCACCCCTCCACTTT
TRBJ1-6,TRBV4-1,.,.,CASSHQGSYNSPLHF,TGCGCCAGCAGCCATCAGGGGTCCTATAATTCACCCCTCCACTTT
TRBJ1-1,TRBV15,.,.,CATSRRGNTEAFF,TGTGCCACCAGCAGACGGGGGAACACTGAAGCTTTCTTT
TRBJ1-6,TRBV25-1,.,.,CASRTLGNSPLHF,TGTGCCAGCAGAACTCTAGGAAATTCACCCCTCCACTTT
TRBJ1-6,TRBV13,.,TRBD1,CASSSSTGVSALHF,TGTGCCAGCAGCTCCTCGACAGGGGTTTCAGCCCTCCACTTT
TRBJ1-3,TRBV7-2,.,.,CASSPLGPPSGNTIYF,TGTGCCAGCAGCCCCCTGGGGCCTCCCTCTGGAAACACCATATATTTT
TRBJ2-3,TRBV5-1,.,TRBD2,CASSLYPGGTRTDTQYF,TGCGCCAGCAGCTTATACCCGGGGGGGACCCGCACAGATACGCAGTATTTT
TRBJ2-7,TRBV27,.,.,CASSLSGRFSYEQYF,TGTGCCAGCAGTTTATCGGGCAGGTTCTCCTACGAGCAGTACTTC
TRBJ1-2,TRBV9,.,.,CASSPRPGDATYGYTF,TGTGCCAGCAGCCCACGCCCAGGGGATGCCACCTATGGCTACACCTTC
TRBJ2-1,TRBV5-4,.,TRBD2,CASSLKARGRDEQFF,TGTGCCAGCAGCTTAAAGGCGCGGGGGAGGGATGAGCAGTTCTTC
TRBJ2-7,TRBV28,once,TRBD2,CASSFGLAGRPLYEQYF,TGTGCCAGCAGTTTCGGACTAGCGGGCAGACCGCTCTACGAGCAGTACTTC
TRBJ1-2,TRBV28,.,.,CASSLDSNYGYTF,TGTGCCAGCAGTTTGGACAGTAACTATGGCTACACCTTC
TRBJ1-4,TRBV4-1,.,.,CASRGSSNEKLFF,TGCGCCAGCAGGGGCAGCAGCAATGAAAAACTGTTTTTT
TRBJ1-1,TRBV6-5,once,TRBD1,CASSYVGQPNTEAFF,TGTGCCAGCAGTTACGTGGGACAGCCGAACACTGAAGCTTTCTTT
TRBJ2-5,TRBV6-5,.,TRBD2,CASSYGLAGQETQYF,TGTGCCAGCAGTTACGGGCTAGCGGGACAAGAGACCCAGTACTTC
TRBJ1-3,TRBV6-5,.,.,CASSIQGSGNTIYF,TGTGCCAGCAGTATTCAGGGTTCGGGAAACACCATATATTTT
TRBJ1-1,TRBV7-8,.,.,CASSLVRGLGTEAFF,TGTGCCAGCAGCTTAGTCCGGGGTCTGGGCACTGAAGCTTTCTTT
TRBJ1-2,TRBV7-2,.,.,CASSPRTPTMETYGYTF,TGTGCCAGCAGCCCGAGGACACCAACAATGGAGACTTATGGCTACACCTTC
TRBJ1-4,TRBV7-8,.,.,CASSLETRTNEKLFF,TGTGCCAGCAGCTTAGAAACCAGAACAAATGAAAAACTGTTTTTT
TRBJ2-3,TRBV5-1,once,TRBD1,CASSLQGVSTDTQYF,TGCGCCAGCAGCTTGCAGGGGGTTAGCACAGATACGCAGTATTTT
TRBJ2-2,TRBV7-9,many,.,CASSLLGAPLVSNTGELFF,TGTGCCAGCAGCTTACTGGGGGCGCCTTTGGTATCGAACACCGGGGAGCTGTTTTTT
TRBJ2-7,TRBV5-1,once,TRBD1,CASSVRDRGLEQYF,TGCGCCAGCAGTGTTCGGGACAGGGGGCTCGAGCAGTACTTC
TRBJ1-2,TRBV9,.,TRBD1,CASGGPNYGYTF,TGTGCCTCAGGGGGTCCTAACTATGGCTACACCTTC
TRBJ1-6,TRBV2,.,.,CASSLRAGPFLHF,TGTGCCAGCAGTCTCCGTGCAGGGCCCTTCCTCCACTTT
TRBJ1-1,TRBV5-1,.,.,CASSPASWGPTEAFF,TGCGCCAGCAGCCCCGCCAGTTGGGGGCCCACTGAAGCTTTCTTT
TRBJ2-5,TRBV7-3,.,.,CASSLQGGARETQYF,TGTGCCAGCAGCCTGCAAGGGGGGGCTCGAGAGACCCAGTACTTC
TRBJ2-2,TRBV4-3,.,TRBD2,CASSQAPGGPGELFF,TGCGCCAGCAGCCAAGCCCCGGGAGGGCCCGGGGAGCTGTTTTTT
TRBJ2-1,TRBV4-2,.,TRBD2,CASSQDEGSSGVPRNEQFF,TGTGCCAGCAGCCAAGATGAAGGGTCTAGCGGGGTTCCTAGGAATGAGCAGTTCTTC
TRBJ2-2,TRBV2,.,.,CASKTGRGTGELFF,TGTGCCAGCAAAACAGGGCGGGGGACCGGGGAGCTGTTTTTT
TRBJ1-1,TRBV7-2,.,TRBD1,CASSSAGGGEAFF,TGTGCCAGCAGCTCGGCAGGGGGAGGCGAAGCTTTCTTT
TRBJ2-2,TRBV4-2,.,TRBD2,CASSQELADPGELFF,TGTGCCAGCAGCCAAGAACTAGCGGACCCCGGGGAGCTGTTTTTT
TRBJ1-5,TRBV19,.,TRBD1,CAGGDRAGQPQHF,TGTGCCGGGGGGGACAGGGCCGGTCAGCCCCAGCATTTT
TRBJ1-2,TRBV27,.,TRBD1,CASSFGDRVSGYTF,TGTGCCAGCAGTTTTGGGGACAGGGTATCTGGCTACACCTTC
TRBJ2-7,TRBV4-1,few,.,CASSPPSGYEQYF,TGCGCCAGCAGCCCACCATCGGGTTACGAGCAGTACTTC
TRBJ2-7,TRBV4-2,.,.,CASSQERDREEKYF,TGTGCCAGCAGCCAAGAGCGAGACAGGGAGGAGAAGTACTTC
TRBJ2-7,TRBV9,.,TRBD1,CASSESRGRYYEQYF,TGTGCCAGCAGCGAAAGTAGGGGGCGTTATTACGAGCAGTACTTC
TRBJ1-5,TRBV2,.,.,CASSEYPDQPQHF,TGTGCCAGCAGTGAATATCCCGATCAGCCCCAGCATTTT